This entry lists 32 T cell receptor beta chains sequenced from one sample in a study of blood T cell repertoires in COVID-19. The data were produced by immunoSEQ multiplex PCR, yet TCRdb's version contains in-frame clones alone and is incomplete. The sample has a few hundred thousand clones; approximately 86% are singletons. Sequencing was performed on PBMCs or T cells enriched from blood (not recorded which). The receptors stem from a woman in her forties with acute COVID-19.

The chain has TRBV15 and TRBJ2-5; tentatively, D is TRBD1 (6 bases). Germline-derived CDR1 and CDR2 are LNHNV and YYDKDF (reference sequence). The CDR3 spans 15 residues. V was clipped by 2 bases and J by 2 bases, with 12 bases between them. The CDR3 sequence is CATSRSQGFQETQYF. The CDR3 DNA follows: TGTGCCACCAGCAGATCACAGGGTTTTCAAGAGACCCAGTACTTC.

The chain links TRBV9 to TRBJ2-7; TRBD2 agrees at 7 bases. J was trimmed by 2 bases and V by 2 bases; bases with no gene match: 4. The germline V gene encodes CDR1 SGDLS and CDR2 YYNGEE. CDR3 length: 14 residues. This chain's CDR3 is CASSVQAGPYEQYF. For the CDR3, the DNA is TGTGCCAGCAGCGTTCAAGCGGGGCCCTACGAGCAGTACTTC.

This clone appeared once. This chain joins TRBV28 and TRBJ1-4; TRBD1 is a possible D gene (5 bases). This CDR3 is built from 14 residues. CDR1 and CDR2 (germline): MDHEN, SYDVKM. With 8 bases removed from V and 6 bases from J, the gap between germline ends came to 16 bases. CDR3 sequence: CASASGGADEKLFF. The CDR3 DNA follows: TGTGCCAGCGCCTCCGGGGGTGCGGATGAAAAACTGTTTTTT.

The genes are TRBV28 and TRBJ2-6; D unresolved. This CDR3 is built from 15 residues. V lost 3 bases and J lost 1, with 7 bases in between. Germline V CDR1 and CDR2: MDHEN, SYDVKM. This chain's CDR3 is CASSLEPSGANVLTF. CDR3 sequence (DNA): TGTGCCAGCAGTTTGGAGCCTTCTGGGGCCAACGTCCTGACTTTC.

V gene TRBV6-2 or TRBV6-3 combines with J gene TRBJ1-1; possible D gene TRBD1, 5 bases. V was pared by 5 bases and J by 4 bases, with 14 bases between. Germline V CDR1 and CDR2: MNHEY, SVGEGT. CDR3 size: 14 residues. The DNA for the CDR3 is TGTGCCAGCAGTATTCAGGGCGGAAGCACTGAAGCTTTCTTT. Protein product: CASSIQGGSTEAFF.

The chain joins TRBV11-2 to TRBJ2-1; maybe TRBD2 (6 bases). Germline values: CDR1 SGHAT, CDR2 FQNNGV. This CDR3 has 13 residues. The V and J ends lost 5 bases and 8 bases respectively, with 13 bases between them. CDR3 loop: CASSLAPRDEQFF. The CDR3 region has the DNA TGTGCCAGCAGCCTAGCGCCGCGGGATGAGCAGTTCTTC. Filled out from reference TRBV11-2 and TRBJ2-1, the complete variable domain reads EAGVAQSPRYKIIEKRQSVAFWCNPISGHATLYWYQQILGQGPKLLIQFQNNGVVDDSQLPKDRFSAERLKGVDSTLKIQPAKLEDSAVYLCASSLAPRDEQFFGPGTRLTVL.

The chain recombines TRBV19 with TRBJ2-7, with 9 bases fitting TRBD1. This CDR3 spans 14 amino acids. CDR1 is LNHDA, CDR2 SQIVND, per germline (reference sequence). The trim removed 5 bases at V and 2 bases at J, leaving 4 bases unmatched. CDR3 residues: CASSLDRGTYEQYF. The CDR3 coding sequence is TGTGCCAGTAGTCTGGACAGGGGCACCTACGAGCAGTACTTC.

This sequence joins TRBV5-1 and TRBJ2-7, with D maybe TRBD1 (6 bases). The germline V gene encodes CDR1 SGHRS and CDR2 YFSETQ. The CDR3 spans 15 residues. The V end lost 0 bases, the J end lost 0 bases, and 10 bases lay between the germline ends. In DNA, the CDR3 is TGCGCCAGCAGCTTGGAACAGGGTCTCTCCTACGAGCAGTACTTC. It is translated as CASSLEQGLSYEQYF. Drawing the rest from reference TRBV5-1 and TRBJ2-7, the complete variable domain is KAGVTQTPRYLIKTRGQQVTLSCSPISGHRSVSWYQQTPGQGLQFLFEYFSETQRNKGNFPGRFSGRQFSNSRSEMNVSTLELGDSALYLCASSLEQGLSYEQYFGPGTRLTVT.

The chain carries TRBV7-9 and TRBJ2-2; the match to TRBD2 covers 7 bases. The junction had 9 bases not matched to a gene; V was cut back by 3 bases and J by 5 bases. The CDR3 consists of 16 residues. Germline V lookup: CDR1 SEHNR, CDR2 FQNEAQ (reference sequence). The chain's CDR3 is CASSLRLAALTGELFF. CDR3 nucleotides: TGTGCCAGCAGCTTGAGGCTAGCGGCACTAACCGGGGAGCTGTTTTTT. The complete variable domain, with remaining parts taken from reference TRBV7-9 and TRBJ2-2, reads DTGVSQNPRHKITKRGQNVTFRCDPISEHNRLYWYRQTLGQGPEFLTYFQNEAQLEKSRLLSDRFSAERPKGSFSTLEIQRTEQGDSAMYLCASSLRLAALTGELFFGEGSRLTVL.

This clone was counted once. The chain links TRBV7-2 to TRBJ2-5, with 8 bases fitting TRBD1. This CDR3 has 16 residues. V shed 5 bases and J 2 bases; nucleotides not matched to a gene: 10. Germline values: CDR1 SGHTA, CDR2 FQGNSA. CDR3 in amino acids: CASSPNRGRIQETQYF. In DNA, the CDR3 is TGTGCCAGCAGCCCCAACAGGGGGAGGATTCAAGAGACCCAGTACTTC. Variable domain in full (rest from reference TRBV7-2 and TRBJ2-5): GAGVSQSPSNKVTEKGKDVELRCDPISGHTALYWYRQSLGQGLEFLIYFQGNSAPDKSGLPSDRFSAERTGGSVSTLTIQRTQQEDSAVYLCASSPNRGRIQETQYFGPGTRLLVL.

The rearrangement links TRBV27 to TRBJ1-5; tentative D call: TRBD1 (5 bases). V lost 5 bases, J lost 2 bases, and 10 bases lay in between. Looked up from germline, CDR1 is MNHEY and CDR2 is SMNVEV (reference sequence). The CDR3 is 14 residues long. The CDR3 region is CASSQGKGNQPQHF. The DNA for the CDR3 is TGTGCCAGCAGTCAGGGTAAGGGCAATCAGCCCCAGCATTTT.

The chain joins TRBV24-1 to TRBJ2-3; 13 nucleotides match TRBD2. The CDR3 contains 16 residues. After removal of 3 bases from V and 4 bases from J, the junction contained 3 bases not matched to a gene. The germline gives CDR1 KGHDR, CDR2 SFDVKD. CDR3 nucleotide sequence: TGTGCCACCAGTGATCCCGGGACTAGCGGGGCAGATACGCAGTATTTT. It codes for CATSDPGTSGADTQYF.

The V and J genes are TRBV29-1 and TRBJ2-5, with 7 bases fitting TRBD1. V was clipped by 3 bases and J by 4 bases; unmatched bases: 5. CDR1 and CDR2 from the germline V gene are SQVTM and ANQGSEA. The CDR3 runs 13 residues. CDR3 DNA sequence: TGCAGCGTTGACAGGGGGTTGCGAGAGACCCAGTACTTC. Protein: CSVDRGLRETQYF.

This clone was seen once. The chain carries TRBV12-2 and TRBJ2-7; the D call of TRBD2 is as the table states it, not checked on the DNA. TRBV12-2 counts as a pseudogene. CDR3 length: 10 amino acids. Written as DNA, the CDR3 is TGTGCAAGTCGCTACTCCGAGCAGTACTTC. Translated: CASRYSEQYF.

The chain carries TRBV19 and TRBJ2-2; TRBD1 might be the D (6 bases). In germline, CDR1 is LNHDA, CDR2 SQIVND (reference sequence). The V gene lost 7 bases and the J gene lost 4 bases, with 19 bases spanning the gap. The CDR3 length is 16 residues. CDR3: CASTPWAGAATGELFF. DNA for the CDR3: TGTGCCAGTACCCCGTGGGCAGGGGCGGCCACCGGGGAGCTGTTTTTT. The variable domain in full, completed from reference TRBV19 and TRBJ2-2, reads DGGITQSPKYLFRKEGQNVTLSCEQNLNHDAMYWYRQDPGQGLRLIYYSQIVNDFQKGDIAEGYSVSREKKESFPLTVTSAQKNPTAFYLCASTPWAGAATGELFFGEGSRLTVL.

The V call is TRBV6-5, the J call TRBJ2-7; 7 bases match TRBD1. CDR1 and CDR2 from the germline V gene are MNHEY and SVGAGI. Germline trimming cut 6 bases from V and 3 bases from J; bases unmatched to any gene: 8. The CDR3 spans 14 residues. CDR3 sequence reads: CASRTSTGDYEQYF. The DNA for the CDR3 is TGTGCCAGCAGGACGAGTACAGGGGACTACGAGCAGTACTTC.

The chain recombines TRBV18 with TRBJ2-5; 10 nucleotides align to TRBD2. Per the germline V gene, CDR1 is KGHSH and CDR2 is LQKENI. There are 13 residues in the CDR3. Trimming at V came to 6 bases and at J to 5 bases, leaving 3 bases not matched to a gene. CDR3 DNA sequence: TGTGCCAGCTCGACGGGACTAGCGGAGACCCAGTACTTC. Translating gives CASSTGLAETQYF.

The V call is TRBV5-5, the J call TRBJ2-7; the D gene is possibly TRBD1 (5 bases). Trimming left V 3 bases short and J 1 base short, with 14 bases between. CDR1 SGHKS and CDR2 YYEKEE come from the germline V gene (reference sequence). The CDR3 is 15 residues long. The CDR3 sequence is CASSSGPDPSYEQYF. The DNA of the CDR3 is TGTGCCAGCAGCTCAGGGCCAGACCCGTCCTACGAGCAGTACTTC.

The chain employs TRBV3-1 (or the pseudogene TRBV3-2) and TRBJ2-7, with 7 positions matching TRBD2. The CDR3 has 15 amino acids. Germline CDR1 LGHDT, CDR2 YNNKEL (reference sequence). V shed 3 bases and J 0 bases; nucleotides not matched to a gene: 5. CDR3 in DNA: TGTGCCAGCAGCCACGGCGGGAGTAGCTCCTACGAGCAGTACTTC. It is translated as CASSHGGSSSYEQYF.

The gene calls are TRBV28 and TRBJ2-2; a possible D gene is TRBD1 (6 bases). V lost 6 bases and J lost 5, with 10 bases in between. Germline lookup yields CDR1 MDHEN and CDR2 SYDVKM. The CDR3 runs to 13 residues. CDR3 nucleotides: TGTGCCAGCAGACAACAGGGAACCGGGGAGCTGTTTTTT. Amino acids: CASRQQGTGELFF.

This sequence joins TRBV5-1 and TRBJ2-5, with TRBD2 matching 7 bases. The CDR3 has 15 residues. V shed 4 bases, J shed 3 bases, and the junction held 9 bases outside the gene matches. Germline assignment: CDR1 SGHRS and CDR2 YFSETQ. The DNA of the CDR3 is TGCGCCAGCAGCGGACTAGGACTAGTTGAAGAGACCCAGTACTTC. Translated: CASSGLGLVEETQYF.

The chain links TRBV28 to TRBJ2-2, with 10 nucleotides matching TRBD2. The CDR3 has 13 residues. V trimming: 8 bases; J trimming: 7 bases; junction bases outside the gene matches: 4. The germline gives CDR1 MDHEN, CDR2 SYDVKM. This CDR3 reads CASGTSVGGELFF. The CDR3 DNA reads TGTGCCAGCGGGACTAGCGTGGGCGGGGAGCTGTTTTTT.

This rearrangement joins TRBV6-6 to TRBJ2-4, with 7 bases aligning to TRBD2. Germline CDR1 and CDR2: MNHNY and SVGAGI (reference sequence). V shed 5 bases, J shed 12 bases, and the junction held 7 bases outside the gene matches. This CDR3 comprises 12 residues. The CDR3, as DNA: TGTGCCAGCAGTCCTACTAGCGCGACTCAGTACTTC. Its translation is CASSPTSATQYF.

This chain links TRBV29-1 with TRBJ2-7; D is unresolved. The length of the CDR3 is 13 residues. Trimming cost V 6 bases and J 4 bases, with 16 bases left between them. Germline V gene data show CDR1 as SQVTM and CDR2 as ANQGSEA. CDR3 protein: CSVLLTVNYEQYF. CDR3 coding DNA: TGCAGCGTCCTCTTAACAGTGAATTACGAGCAGTACTTC.

This clone has more than one count but fewer than ten. V usage is TRBV5-5 and J usage is TRBJ2-7, with D possibly matching TRBD2 (5 bases). The CDR3 covers 12 residues. V lost 4 bases and J lost 0, with 5 bases in between. Germline lookup yields CDR1 SGHKS and CDR2 YYEKEE (reference sequence). CDR3 sequence (DNA): TGTGCCAGCAGCCGGGACTCCTACGAGCAGTACTTC. This codes for CASSRDSYEQYF.

This chain uses TRBV6-5 with TRBJ1-2; D may be TRBD1 (6 bases). The CDR3 sequence is 12 residues long. From germline, CDR1 is MNHEY and CDR2 SVGAGI. V dropped 6 bases and J dropped 7 bases, with 12 bases sitting between them. CDR3 bases: TGTGCCAGCAGCCGCGGGGGCTCTGGCTACACCTTC. It yields the protein CASSRGGSGYTF.

V usage is TRBV5-8 and J usage is TRBJ2-5; TRBD1 matches at 7 bases. The V gene's germline CDR1 is SGHTS and CDR2 YDEGEE. The ends lost 0 bases at V and 1 base at J; junction bases unmatched: 9. The CDR3 is 17 residues long. As DNA, the CDR3 is TGTGCCAGCAGCTTGGCCCGGGACAGCAAATTCCAAGAGACCCAGTACTTC. It translates to CASSLARDSKFQETQYF.

The chain joins TRBV18 to TRBJ1-5, with no clear D. CDR1 and CDR2 (germline): KGHSH, LQKENI. V lost 3 bases and J lost 2, with 11 bases in between. This CDR3 region has 15 residues. The CDR3 sequence is CASSPTDGGNQPQHF. The CDR3, as DNA: TGTGCCAGCTCACCTACGGACGGGGGCAATCAGCCCCAGCATTTT.

V gene TRBV6-5 combines with J gene TRBJ1-1, with D unresolved. CDR1 and CDR2 (germline): MNHEY, SVGAGI. This CDR3 has 13 residues. Trimming pared 8 bases from V and 1 base from J, leaving 11 bases between. The CDR3 sequence is CASAYAGNTEAFF. The CDR3, as DNA: TGTGCCAGCGCATATGCAGGGAACACTGAAGCTTTCTTT.

This sequence joins TRBV30 and TRBJ2-7; 10 bases match TRBD2. The CDR3 contains 16 residues. The V gene's germline CDR1 is GTSNPN and CDR2 SVGIG (reference sequence). V lost 1 base to trimming and J lost 2 bases; unmatched junction nucleotides: 8. CDR3 DNA sequence: TGTGCCTGGAGTGAAAATCTAGCGGGGGCTACCTACGAGCAGTACTTC. Protein: CAWSENLAGATYEQYF. The full variable domain, its missing parts supplied by reference TRBV30 and TRBJ2-7, is SQTIHQWPATLVQPVGSPLSLECTVEGTSNPNLYWYRQAAGRGLQLLFYSVGIGQISSEVPQNLSASRPQDRQFILSSKKLLLSDSGFYLCAWSENLAGATYEQYFGPGTRLTVT.

The count of this clone is one. The chain employs TRBV18 and TRBJ2-4; D call uncertain. CDR3 length equals 16 residues. CDR1 and CDR2 (germline): KGHSH, LQKENI. The V and J ends lost 3 bases and 0 bases respectively, with 12 bases between them. The CDR3 reads CASSPDTELAKNIQYF. The CDR3 nucleotides read TGTGCCAGCTCACCCGACACCGAACTAGCCAAAAACATTCAGTACTTC.

A few counts support this clone. J is TRBJ2-7 and V is TRBV19; 14 positions match TRBD2. The V gene end was trimmed by 10 bases and the J gene end by 5 bases; junction bases not matched to a gene: 10. Germline-derived CDR1 and CDR2 are LNHDA and SQIVND (reference sequence). This CDR3 region has 15 residues. This chain's CDR3 is CATRLAGGLINEQYF. The DNA of the CDR3 is TGTGCCACCCGACTAGCGGGAGGGCTGATCAACGAGCAGTACTTC.